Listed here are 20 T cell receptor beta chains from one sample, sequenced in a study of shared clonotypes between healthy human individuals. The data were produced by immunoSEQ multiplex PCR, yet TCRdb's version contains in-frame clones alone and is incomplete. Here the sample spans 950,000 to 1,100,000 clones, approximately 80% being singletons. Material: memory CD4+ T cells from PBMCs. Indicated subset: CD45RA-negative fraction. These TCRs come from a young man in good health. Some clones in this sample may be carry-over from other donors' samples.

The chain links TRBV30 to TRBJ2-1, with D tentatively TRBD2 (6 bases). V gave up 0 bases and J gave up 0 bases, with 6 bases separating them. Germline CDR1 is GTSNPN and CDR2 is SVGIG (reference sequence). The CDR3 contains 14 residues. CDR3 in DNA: TGTGCCTGGAGTGTAGCGGGCTCCTACAATGAGCAGTTCTTC. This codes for CAWSVAGSYNEQFF.

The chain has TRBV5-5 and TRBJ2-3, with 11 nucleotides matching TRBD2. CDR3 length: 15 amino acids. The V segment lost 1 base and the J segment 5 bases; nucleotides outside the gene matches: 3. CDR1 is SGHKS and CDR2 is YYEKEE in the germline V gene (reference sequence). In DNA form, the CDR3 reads TGTGCCAGCAGCTTGTATCTAGCGGGAGGAGATACGCAGTATTTT. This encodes CASSLYLAGGDTQYF. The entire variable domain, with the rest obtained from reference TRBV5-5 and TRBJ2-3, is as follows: DAGVTQSPTHLIKTRGQQVTLRCSPISGHKSVSWYQQVLGQGPQFIFQYYEKEERGRGNFPDRFSARQFPNYSSELNVNALLLGDSALYLCASSLYLAGGDTQYFGPGTRLTVL.

The DNA of the CDR3 is TGTGCCAGCAGGGAAACTAGCGGCCGCACAGATACGCAGTATTTT. Amino acids: CASRETSGRTDTQYF. The genes are TRBV27 and TRBJ2-3, with 8 bases identical to TRBD2. In germline, CDR1 is MNHEY, CDR2 SMNVEV (reference sequence). J was trimmed by 1 base and V by 6 bases; bases with no gene match: 6. This CDR3 is 15 amino acids long.

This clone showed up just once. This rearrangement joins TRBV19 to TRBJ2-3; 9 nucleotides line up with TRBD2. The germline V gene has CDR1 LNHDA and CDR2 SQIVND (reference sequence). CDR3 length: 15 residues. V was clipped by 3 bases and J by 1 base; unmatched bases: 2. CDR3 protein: CASSIQRGGTDTQYF. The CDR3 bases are TGTGCCAGTAGTATCCAGCGGGGGGGCACAGATACGCAGTATTTT.

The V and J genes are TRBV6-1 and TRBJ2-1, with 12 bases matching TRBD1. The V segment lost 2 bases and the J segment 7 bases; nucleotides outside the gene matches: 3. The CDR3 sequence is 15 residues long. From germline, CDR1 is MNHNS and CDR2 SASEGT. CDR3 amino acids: CASSEPGQGANEQFF. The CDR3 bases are TGTGCCAGCAGTGAACCGGGACAGGGGGCAAATGAGCAGTTCTTC.

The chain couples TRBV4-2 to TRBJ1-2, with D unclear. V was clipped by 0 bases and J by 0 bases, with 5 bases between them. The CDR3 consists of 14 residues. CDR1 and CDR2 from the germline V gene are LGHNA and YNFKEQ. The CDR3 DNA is TGTGCCAGCAGCCAAGATCCAGCTAACTATGGCTACACCTTC. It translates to CASSQDPANYGYTF.

CDR3 sequence reads: CASSFGRGPYEQYF. DNA of the CDR3: TGTGCCAGCAGCTTCGGTAGGGGACCCTACGAGCAGTACTTC. The rearrangement uses TRBV11-2 and TRBJ2-7; tentatively, D is TRBD1 or TRBD2 (5 bases each). Trimming shortened V by 3 bases and J by 2 bases, and 11 bases separated the two germline ends. This CDR3 comprises 14 residues. Per germline, CDR1 SGHAT and CDR2 FQNNGV.

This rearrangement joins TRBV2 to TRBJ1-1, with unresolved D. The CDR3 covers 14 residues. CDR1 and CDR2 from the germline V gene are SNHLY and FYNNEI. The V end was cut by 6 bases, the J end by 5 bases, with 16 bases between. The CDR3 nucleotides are TGTGCCAGCAGGCTAGACACGGGAGGGACTGAAGCTTTCTTT. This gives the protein CASRLDTGGTEAFF.

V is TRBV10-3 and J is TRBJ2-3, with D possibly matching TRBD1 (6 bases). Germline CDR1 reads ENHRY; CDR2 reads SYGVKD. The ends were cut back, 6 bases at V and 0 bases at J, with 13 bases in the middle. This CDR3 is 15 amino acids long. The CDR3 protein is CAISPRDKSTDTQYF. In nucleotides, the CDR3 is TGTGCCATCAGCCCGAGGGACAAAAGCACAGATACGCAGTATTTT.

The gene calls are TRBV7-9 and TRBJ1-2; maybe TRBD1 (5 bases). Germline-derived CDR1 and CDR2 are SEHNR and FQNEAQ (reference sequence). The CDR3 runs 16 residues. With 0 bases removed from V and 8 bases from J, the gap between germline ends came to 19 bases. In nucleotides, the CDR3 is TGTGCCAGCAGCTTAGCGGAGGGGCCGGGTCGGGGCGGCTACACCTTC. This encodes CASSLAEGPGRGGYTF.

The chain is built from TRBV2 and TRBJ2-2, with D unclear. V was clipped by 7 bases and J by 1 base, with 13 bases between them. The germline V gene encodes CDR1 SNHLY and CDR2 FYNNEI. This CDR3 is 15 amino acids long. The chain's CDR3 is CASIRGSLNTGELFF. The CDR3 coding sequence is TGTGCCAGCATACGTGGGTCCTTGAACACCGGGGAGCTGTTTTTT.

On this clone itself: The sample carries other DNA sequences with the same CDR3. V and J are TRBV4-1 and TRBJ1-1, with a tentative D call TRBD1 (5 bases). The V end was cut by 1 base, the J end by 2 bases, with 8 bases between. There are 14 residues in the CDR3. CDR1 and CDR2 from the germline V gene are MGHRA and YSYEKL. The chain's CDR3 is CASSQVGGNTEAFF. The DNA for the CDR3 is TGCGCCAGCAGCCAAGTGGGGGGAAACACTGAAGCTTTCTTT.

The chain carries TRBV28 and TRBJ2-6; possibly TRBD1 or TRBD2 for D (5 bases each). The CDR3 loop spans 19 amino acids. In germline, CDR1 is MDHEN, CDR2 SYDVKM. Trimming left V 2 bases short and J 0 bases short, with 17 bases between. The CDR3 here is CASSLMSGRLNSGANVLTF. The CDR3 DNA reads TGTGCCAGCAGTTTAATGTCGGGACGATTGAACTCTGGGGCCAACGTCCTGACTTTC.

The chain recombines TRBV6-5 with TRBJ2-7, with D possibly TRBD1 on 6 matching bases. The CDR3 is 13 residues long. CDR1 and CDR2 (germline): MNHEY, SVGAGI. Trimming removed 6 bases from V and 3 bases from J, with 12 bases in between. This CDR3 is CASSSQGFYEQYF. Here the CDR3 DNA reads TGTGCCAGCAGCTCGCAGGGGTTCTACGAGCAGTACTTC.

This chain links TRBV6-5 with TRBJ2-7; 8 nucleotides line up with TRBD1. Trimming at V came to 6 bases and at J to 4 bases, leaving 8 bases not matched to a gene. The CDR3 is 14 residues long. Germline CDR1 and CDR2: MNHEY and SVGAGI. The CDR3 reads CASSPDRTGYEQYF. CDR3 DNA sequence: TGTGCCAGCAGCCCCGACAGGACAGGGTACGAGCAGTACTTC.

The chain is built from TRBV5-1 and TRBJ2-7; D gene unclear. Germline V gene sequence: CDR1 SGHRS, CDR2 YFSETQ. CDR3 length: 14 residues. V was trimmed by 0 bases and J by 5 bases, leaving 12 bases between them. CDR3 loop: CASSLDKGSDEQYF. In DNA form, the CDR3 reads TGCGCCAGCAGCTTGGACAAGGGTTCCGACGAGCAGTACTTC.

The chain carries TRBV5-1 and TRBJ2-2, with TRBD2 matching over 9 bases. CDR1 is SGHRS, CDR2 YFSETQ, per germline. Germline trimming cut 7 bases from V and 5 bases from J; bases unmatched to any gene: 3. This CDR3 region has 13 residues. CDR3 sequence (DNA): TGCGCCAGCGTAGCGGGAGATACCGGGGAGCTGTTTTTT. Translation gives CASVAGDTGELFF.

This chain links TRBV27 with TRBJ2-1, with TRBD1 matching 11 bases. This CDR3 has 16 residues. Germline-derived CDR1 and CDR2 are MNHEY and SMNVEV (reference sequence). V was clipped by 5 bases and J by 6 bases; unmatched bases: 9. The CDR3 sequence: CASSAGDRGTLNEQFF. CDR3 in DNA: TGTGCCAGCAGTGCCGGGGACAGGGGGACTCTCAATGAGCAGTTCTTC.

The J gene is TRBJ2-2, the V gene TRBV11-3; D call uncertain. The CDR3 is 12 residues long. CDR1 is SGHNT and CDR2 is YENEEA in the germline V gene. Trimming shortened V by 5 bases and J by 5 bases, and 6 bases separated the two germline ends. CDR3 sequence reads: CASSQGTGELFF. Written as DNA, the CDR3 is TGTGCCAGCAGCCAAGGTACCGGGGAGCTGTTTTTT.

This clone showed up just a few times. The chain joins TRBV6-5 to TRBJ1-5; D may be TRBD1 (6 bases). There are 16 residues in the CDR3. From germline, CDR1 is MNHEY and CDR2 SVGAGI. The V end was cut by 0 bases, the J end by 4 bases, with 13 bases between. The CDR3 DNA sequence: TGTGCCAGCAGTTACTCTTCGGACAGCCTAAATCAGCCCCAGCATTTT. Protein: CASSYSSDSLNQPQHF.